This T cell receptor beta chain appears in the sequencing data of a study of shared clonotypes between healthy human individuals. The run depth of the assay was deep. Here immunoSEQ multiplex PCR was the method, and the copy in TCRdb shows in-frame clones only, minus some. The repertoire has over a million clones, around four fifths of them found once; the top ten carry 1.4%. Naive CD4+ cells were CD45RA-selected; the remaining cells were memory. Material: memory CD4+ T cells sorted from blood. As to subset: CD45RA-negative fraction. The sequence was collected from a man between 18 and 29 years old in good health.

CDR3 amino acids: CASREGSRSYEQYF. The CDR3 DNA reads TGTGCCAGTCGCGAAGGGTCCCGCTCCTACGAGCAGTACTTC. The rearrangement uses TRBV6-6 and TRBJ2-7, with no clear D. CDR1 is MNHNY, CDR2 SVGAGI, per germline (reference sequence). The ends were cut back, 9 bases at V and 0 bases at J, with 15 bases in the middle. CDR3 length: 14 amino acids.